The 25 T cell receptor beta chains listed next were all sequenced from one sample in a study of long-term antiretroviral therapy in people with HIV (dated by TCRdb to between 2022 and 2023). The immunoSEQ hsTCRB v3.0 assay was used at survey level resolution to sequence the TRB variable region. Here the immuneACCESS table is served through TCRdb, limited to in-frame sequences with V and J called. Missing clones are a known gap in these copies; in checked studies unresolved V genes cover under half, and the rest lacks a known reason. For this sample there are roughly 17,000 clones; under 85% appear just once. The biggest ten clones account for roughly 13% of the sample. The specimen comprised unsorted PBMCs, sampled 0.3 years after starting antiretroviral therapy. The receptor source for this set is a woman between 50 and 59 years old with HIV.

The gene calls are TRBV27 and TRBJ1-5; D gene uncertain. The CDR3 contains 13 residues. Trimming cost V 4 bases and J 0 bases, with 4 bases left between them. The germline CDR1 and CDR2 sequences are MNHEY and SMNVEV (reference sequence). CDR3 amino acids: CASSSYSNQPQHF. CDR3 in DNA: TGTGCCAGCAGTTCCTATAGCAATCAGCCCCAGCATTTT.

CDR3 residues: CASSPGQGLMNTEAFF. The CDR3, as DNA: TGCGCCAGCAGCCCGGGACAGGGTCTAATGAACACTGAAGCTTTCTTT. The chain employs TRBV5-1 and TRBJ1-1; 9 bases are a match to TRBD1. From germline, CDR1 is SGHRS and CDR2 YFSETQ. J was trimmed by 0 bases and V by 4 bases; bases with no gene match: 7. The CDR3 loop spans 16 amino acids.

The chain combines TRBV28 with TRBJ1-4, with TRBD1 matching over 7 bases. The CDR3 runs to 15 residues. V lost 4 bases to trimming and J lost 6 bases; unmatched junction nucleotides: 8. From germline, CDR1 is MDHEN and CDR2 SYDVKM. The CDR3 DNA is TGTGCCAGCAGTTCACGACAGGGCTACGATGAAAAACTGTTTTTT. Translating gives CASSSRQGYDEKLFF.

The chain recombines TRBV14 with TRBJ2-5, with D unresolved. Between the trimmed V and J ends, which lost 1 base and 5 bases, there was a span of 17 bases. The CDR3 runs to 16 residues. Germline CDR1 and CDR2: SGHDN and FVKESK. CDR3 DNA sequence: TGTGCCAGCAGCCAAGGGGTTTCGAGTCTTCGCGAGACCCAGTACTTC. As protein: CASSQGVSSLRETQYF.

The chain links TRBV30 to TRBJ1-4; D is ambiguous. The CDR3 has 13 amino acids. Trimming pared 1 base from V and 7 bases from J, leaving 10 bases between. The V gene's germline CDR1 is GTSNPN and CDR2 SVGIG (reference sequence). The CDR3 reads CAWSGLRGEKLFF. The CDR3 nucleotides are TGTGCCTGGAGTGGGCTACGGGGTGAAAAACTGTTTTTT.

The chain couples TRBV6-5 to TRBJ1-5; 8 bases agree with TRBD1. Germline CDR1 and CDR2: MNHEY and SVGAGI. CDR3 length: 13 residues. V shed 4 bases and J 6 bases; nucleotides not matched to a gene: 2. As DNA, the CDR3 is TGTGCCAGCAGTTTCCAGGGGGCTCAGCCCCAGCATTTT. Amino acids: CASSFQGAQPQHF.

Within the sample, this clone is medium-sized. The DNA for the CDR3 is TGTGCCTGGTCGACAGGGATCGGAAACACCATATATTTT. It is translated as CAWSTGIGNTIYF. The rearrangement joins TRBV30 to TRBJ1-3, with 7 bases identical to TRBD1. The length of the CDR3 is 13 residues. Unmatched junction bases numbered 5, after V lost 5 bases and J lost 4 bases. Germline loops: CDR1 GTSNPN, CDR2 SVGIG (reference sequence).

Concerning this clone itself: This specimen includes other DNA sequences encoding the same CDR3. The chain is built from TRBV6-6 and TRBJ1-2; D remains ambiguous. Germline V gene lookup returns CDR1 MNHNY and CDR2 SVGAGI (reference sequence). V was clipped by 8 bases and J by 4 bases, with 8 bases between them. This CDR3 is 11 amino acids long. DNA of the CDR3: TGTGCCAGCGAGGCGGGCTATGGCTACACCTTC. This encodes CASEAGYGYTF.

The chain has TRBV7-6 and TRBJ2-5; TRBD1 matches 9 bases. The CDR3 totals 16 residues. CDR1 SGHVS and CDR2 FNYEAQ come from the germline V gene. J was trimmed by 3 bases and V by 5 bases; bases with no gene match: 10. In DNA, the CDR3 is TGTGCCAGCAGCCAAACCAGCGACAGGGGGGAAGAGACCCAGTACTTC. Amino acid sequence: CASSQTSDRGEETQYF.

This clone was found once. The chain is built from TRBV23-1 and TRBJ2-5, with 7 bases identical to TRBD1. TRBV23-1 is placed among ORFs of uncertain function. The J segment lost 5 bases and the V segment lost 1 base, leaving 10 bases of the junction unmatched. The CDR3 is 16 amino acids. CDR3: CASSQWDRRFGETQYF. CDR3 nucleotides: TGCGCCAGCAGTCAATGGGACAGACGGTTCGGGGAGACCCAGTACTTC.

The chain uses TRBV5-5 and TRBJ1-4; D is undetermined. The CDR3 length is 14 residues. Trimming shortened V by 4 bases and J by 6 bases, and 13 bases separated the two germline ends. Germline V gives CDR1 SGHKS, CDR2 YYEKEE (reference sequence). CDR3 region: CASSPGSRDEKLFF. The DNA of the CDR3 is TGTGCCAGCAGCCCCGGATCCCGTGATGAAAAACTGTTTTTT.

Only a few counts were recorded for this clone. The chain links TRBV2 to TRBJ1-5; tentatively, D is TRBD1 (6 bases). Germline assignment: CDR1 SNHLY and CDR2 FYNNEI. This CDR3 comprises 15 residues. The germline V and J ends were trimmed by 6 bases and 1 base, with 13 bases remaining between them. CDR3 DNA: TGTGCCAGCAGGGAACAGGGTGTAAGCAATCAGCCCCAGCATTTT. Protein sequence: CASREQGVSNQPQHF.

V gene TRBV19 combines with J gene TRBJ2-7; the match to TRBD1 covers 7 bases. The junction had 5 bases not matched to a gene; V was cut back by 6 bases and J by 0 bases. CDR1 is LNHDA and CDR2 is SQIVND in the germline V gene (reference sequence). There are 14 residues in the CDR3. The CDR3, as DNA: TGTGCCAGTAGCCAGGGGGACGGCTCCTACGAGCAGTACTTC. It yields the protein CASSQGDGSYEQYF.

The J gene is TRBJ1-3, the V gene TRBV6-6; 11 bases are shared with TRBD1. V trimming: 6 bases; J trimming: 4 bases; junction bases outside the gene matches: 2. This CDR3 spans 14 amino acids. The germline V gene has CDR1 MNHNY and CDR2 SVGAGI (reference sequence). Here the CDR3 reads CASSWDRGGNTIYF. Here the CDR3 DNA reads TGTGCCAGCAGCTGGGACAGGGGGGGAAACACCATATATTTT.

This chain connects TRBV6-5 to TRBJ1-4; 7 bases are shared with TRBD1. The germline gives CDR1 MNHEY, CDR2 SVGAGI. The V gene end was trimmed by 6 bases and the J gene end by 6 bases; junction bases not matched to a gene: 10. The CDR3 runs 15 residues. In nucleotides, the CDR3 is TGTGCCAGCAGGGGGTCTAGGGGGCGGGATGAAAAACTGTTTTTT. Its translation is CASRGSRGRDEKLFF.

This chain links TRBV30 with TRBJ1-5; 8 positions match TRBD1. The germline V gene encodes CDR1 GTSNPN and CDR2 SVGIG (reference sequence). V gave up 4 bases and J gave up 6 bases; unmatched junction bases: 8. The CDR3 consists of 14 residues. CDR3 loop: CAWTDTGGGQPQHF. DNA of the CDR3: TGTGCCTGGACCGATACAGGGGGAGGTCAGCCCCAGCATTTT.

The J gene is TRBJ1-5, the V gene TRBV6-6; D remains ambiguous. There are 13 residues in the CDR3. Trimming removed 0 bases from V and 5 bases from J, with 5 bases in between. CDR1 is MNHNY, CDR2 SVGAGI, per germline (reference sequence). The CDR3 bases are TGTGCCAGCAGTTACTCGATGGATCAGCCCCAGCATTTT. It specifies CASSYSMDQPQHF.

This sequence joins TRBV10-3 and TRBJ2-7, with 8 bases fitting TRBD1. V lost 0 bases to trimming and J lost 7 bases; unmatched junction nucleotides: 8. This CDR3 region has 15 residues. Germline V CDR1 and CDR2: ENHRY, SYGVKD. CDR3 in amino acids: CAISESSQGAREQYF. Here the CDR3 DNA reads TGTGCCATCAGTGAGTCGTCCCAGGGGGCGCGGGAGCAGTACTTC.

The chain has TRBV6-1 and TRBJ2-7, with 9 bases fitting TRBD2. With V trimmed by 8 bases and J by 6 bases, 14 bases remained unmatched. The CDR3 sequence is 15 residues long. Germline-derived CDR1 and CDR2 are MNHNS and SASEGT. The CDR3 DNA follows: TGTGCCAGCGGTCAGAATAGCGGGGGAGCGCTCGAGCAGTACGTC. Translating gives CASGQNSGGALEQYV.

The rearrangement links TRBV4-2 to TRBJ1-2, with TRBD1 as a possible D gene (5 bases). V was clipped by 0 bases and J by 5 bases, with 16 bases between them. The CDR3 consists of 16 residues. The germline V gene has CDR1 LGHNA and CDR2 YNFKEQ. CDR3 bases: TGTGCCAGCAGCCAAGAGAGCGGGACGTTCTCATATGGCTACACCTTC. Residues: CASSQESGTFSYGYTF.

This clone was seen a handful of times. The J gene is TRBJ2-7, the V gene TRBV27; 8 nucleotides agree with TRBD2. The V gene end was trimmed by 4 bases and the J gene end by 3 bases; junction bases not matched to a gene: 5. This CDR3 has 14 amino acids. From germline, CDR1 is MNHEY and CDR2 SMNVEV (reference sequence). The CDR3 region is CASSYRLAGYEQYV. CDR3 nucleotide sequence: TGTGCCAGCAGTTATCGTCTAGCGGGCTACGAGCAGTACGTC.

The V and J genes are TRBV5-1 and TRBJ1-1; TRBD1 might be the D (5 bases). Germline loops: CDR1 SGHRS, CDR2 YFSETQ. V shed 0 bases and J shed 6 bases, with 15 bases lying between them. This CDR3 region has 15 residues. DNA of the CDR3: TGCGCCAGCAGCTTGGTTCAGGGATTAAAATCTGAAGCTTTCTTT. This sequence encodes CASSLVQGLKSEAFF.

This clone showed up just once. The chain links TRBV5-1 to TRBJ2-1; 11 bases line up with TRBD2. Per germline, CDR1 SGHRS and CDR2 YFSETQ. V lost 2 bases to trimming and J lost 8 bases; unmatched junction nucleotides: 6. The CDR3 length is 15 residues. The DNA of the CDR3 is TGCGCCAGCAGCTTAAGTACTAGCGGGGGCCATGAGCAGTTCTTC. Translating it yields CASSLSTSGGHEQFF.

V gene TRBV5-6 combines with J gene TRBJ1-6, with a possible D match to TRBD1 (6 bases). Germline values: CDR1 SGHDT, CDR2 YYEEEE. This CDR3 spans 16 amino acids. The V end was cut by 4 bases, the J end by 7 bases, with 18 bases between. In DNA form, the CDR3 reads TGTGCCAGCAGCGATCTCCAGGGGATCCGAAATTCACCCCTCCACTTT. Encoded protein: CASSDLQGIRNSPLHF. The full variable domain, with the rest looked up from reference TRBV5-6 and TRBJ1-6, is DAGVTQSPTHLIKTRGQQVTLRCSPKSGHDTVSWYQQALGQGPQFIFQYYEEEERQRGNFPDRFSGHQFPNYSSELNVNALLLGDSALYLCASSDLQGIRNSPLHFGNGTRLTVT.

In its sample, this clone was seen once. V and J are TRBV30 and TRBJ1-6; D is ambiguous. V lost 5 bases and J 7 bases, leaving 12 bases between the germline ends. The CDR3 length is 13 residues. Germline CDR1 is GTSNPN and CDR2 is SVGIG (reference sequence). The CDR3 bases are TGTGCCTGGTCCGACATCTCGAATTCACCCCTCCACTTT. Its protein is CAWSDISNSPLHF. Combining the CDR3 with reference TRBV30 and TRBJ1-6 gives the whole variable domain SQTIHQWPATLVQPVGSPLSLECTVEGTSNPNLYWYRQAAGRGLQLLFYSVGIGQISSEVPQNLSASRPQDRQFILSSKKLLLSDSGFYLCAWSDISNSPLHFGNGTRLTVT.